A selection of T cell receptor beta chains follows, all from one sample in a study of blood T cell repertoires in COVID-19. Profiling relied on immunoSEQ multiplex PCR, and the TCRdb table lists in-frame clones only, not all of them. The top ten clones hold approximately 16% of a sample with 200,000 to 250,000 clones, 70% to 85% of them seen once. The sequenced sample was PBMCs or T cells enriched from blood (not recorded which). These receptors all stem from a man between 35 and 55 years old who had recovered from COVID-19. CDR3s leave out the opening cysteine and the closing phenylalanine or tryptophan. Clone size is stated in some rows and not others, as once, few, many or a class when expanded.

J	size	V	CDR3
TRBJ1-1	NA	TRBV15	ATSRGQGMGVEAF
TRBJ1-2	NA	TRBV30	AWTAGGDYGYT
TRBJ2-7	NA	TRBV6-5	ASRRDRGSYEQY
TRBJ2-5	NA	TRBV19	ASSYRDRLEAQY
TRBJ2-3	once	TRBV4-1	ASSQDFRGRGTDTQY
TRBJ1-1	NA	TRBV30	AWEKTGGGTEAF
TRBJ1-6	NA	TRBV20-1	SAYGNSPLH
TRBJ2-7	once	TRBV28	ASSLVASGSYEQY
TRBJ1-1	NA	TRBV18	ASSTGQGALTEAF
TRBJ1-1	NA	TRBV5-1	ASRLQGMNTEAF
TRBJ1-5	once	TRBV12-3/TRBV12-4	ASSRSNQPQH
TRBJ2-7	NA	TRBV28	ASSLSGGYEQY
TRBJ1-6	few	TRBV2	ASTVDRGRPLH
TRBJ2-1	NA	TRBV9	ASSVGANYNEQF
TRBJ1-6	few	TRBV5-1	ASGTGGSDSPLH
TRBJ1-4	once	TRBV7-9	ASSSATGKRGEKLF
TRBJ1-1	NA	TRBV28	ASSSLGYDGAEAF
TRBJ2-3	NA	TRBV5-4	ASSLSLASGGDTQY
TRBJ2-7	NA	TRBV6-5	ASSYDRDINEQY
TRBJ2-5	NA	TRBV2	ASSPLAGIQETQY
TRBJ2-7	NA	TRBV5-1	ASSPNPGQAYEQY
TRBJ1-1	once	TRBV11-3	ASSYGQETTEAF
TRBJ1-3	NA	TRBV29-1	SVVGGAGNTIY
TRBJ1-1	NA	TRBV11-3	ASSRDRSNTEAF
TRBJ2-7	once	TRBV10-2	ASRTEGEQY
TRBJ1-2	NA	TRBV28	ASSLRADFRETYGYT
TRBJ1-2	few	TRBV4-3	ASSQDPTGRSGGYGYT
TRBJ1-5	NA	TRBV2	ASSQSGTGGQPQH
TRBJ1-2	NA	TRBV6-5	ASRAAGGYGYT
TRBJ2-1	once	TRBV2	ASSESRGSYNEQF
TRBJ2-1	once	TRBV5-1	ASSLGPSSYNEQF
TRBJ1-1	NA	TRBV5-4	ASTPGTGSFSEAF
TRBJ1-4	NA	TRBV4-2	ASSQEEGGRLF
TRBJ2-1	NA	TRBV5-1	ASSSVPGQVNNEQF
TRBJ1-1	NA	TRBV27	ASRSRGLGTEAF
TRBJ1-2	NA	TRBV12-3/TRBV12-4	ASSLGDRAGYT
TRBJ1-5	NA	TRBV7-2	ASSRGQNSNQPQH
TRBJ2-7	NA	TRBV27	ASSLGRGYEQY
TRBJ1-1	NA	TRBV11-2	ASSLSKNTEAF
TRBJ1-5	NA	TRBV6-4	ASSPSGNQPQH
TRBJ1-2	NA	TRBV7-2	ASSLARDSGYT
TRBJ2-1	NA	TRBV19	ASSVRDYRSFGEQF
TRBJ2-7	NA	TRBV15	ATSRATGTYEQY
TRBJ2-2	NA	TRBV29-1	SVQQGPNTGELF
TRBJ1-3	NA	TRBV2	ASSLTGGTGNTIY
TRBJ2-5	NA	TRBV5-4	ASSSGGALQETQY
TRBJ2-1	NA	TRBV27	ASSQGHEQF
TRBJ1-2	NA	TRBV6-1	ASSRGLNGYT
TRBJ2-3	NA	TRBV7-2	ASSMGGDTQY